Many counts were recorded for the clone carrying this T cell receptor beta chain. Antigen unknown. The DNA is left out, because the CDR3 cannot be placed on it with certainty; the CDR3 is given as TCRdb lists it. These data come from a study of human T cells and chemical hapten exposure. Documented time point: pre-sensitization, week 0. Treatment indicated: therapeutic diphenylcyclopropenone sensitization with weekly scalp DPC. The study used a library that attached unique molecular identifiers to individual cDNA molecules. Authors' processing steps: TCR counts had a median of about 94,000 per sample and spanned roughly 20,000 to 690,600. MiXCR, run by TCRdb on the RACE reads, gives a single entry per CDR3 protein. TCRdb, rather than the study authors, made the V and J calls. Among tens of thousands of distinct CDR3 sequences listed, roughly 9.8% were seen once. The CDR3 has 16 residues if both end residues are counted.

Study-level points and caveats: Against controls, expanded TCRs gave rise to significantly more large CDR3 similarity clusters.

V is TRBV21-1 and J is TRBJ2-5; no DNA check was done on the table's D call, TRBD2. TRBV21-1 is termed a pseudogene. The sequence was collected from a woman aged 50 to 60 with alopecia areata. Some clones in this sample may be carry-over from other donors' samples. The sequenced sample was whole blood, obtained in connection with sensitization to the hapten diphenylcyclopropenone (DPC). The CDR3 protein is CASSKVASGSQETQYF.